One T cell receptor (beta chain) is described in this entry. Its matching antigen is unknown. This sample stems from a study of OX40 agonist ivuxolimab in advanced cancers. Study results and limitations: In the 0.1 to 3.0 mg/kg range, CD4+ and CD8+ blood T cells had expanded clonally by week 6.

Sequencing used immunoSEQ multiplex PCR; TCRdb keeps in-frame clones, though not all of them. The sample has 70,000 to 95,000 clones; roughly 88% are singletons. The receptor was isolated from an adult with an advanced solid tumor such as melanoma, head and neck, liver or kidney cancer. Specimen: CD4+ or CD8+ T cells sorted from blood, collected in a trial of the OX40 agonist ivuxolimab.

The CDR3 reads CSSRPSSSSYNEQFF. The CDR3 DNA is TGCAGCTCCAGGCCCTCTTCTAGCTCCTACAATGAGCAGTTCTTC. The chain uses TRBV29-1 and TRBJ2-1; D gene uncertain. This CDR3 has 15 amino acids. V was shortened by 8 bases and J by 0 bases, with 17 bases between the two germline ends. CDR1 and CDR2 (germline): SQVTM, ANQGSEA.